The text below deals with one TCR beta chain. Its antigen is not known. The entry originates in a study of a mutant IDH1 vaccine in newly diagnosed glioma. Study background: Standard pretreatment was either radiotherapy, temozolomide, or, for most, radiochemotherapy with temozolomide. General study results and limits: Most patients, around 94%, showed vaccine-induced immune responses.

Time point reported: week 47, end of study. Topical imiquimod accompanied each vaccine dose, which consisted of 300 ug of mutant IDH1 20-mer peptide. Clones were read by immunoSEQ multiplex PCR, and TCRdb kept only the in-frame ones, dropping some. The sample comprises about 23,000 clones, 84% of which are singletons, and 2.5% to 3% rests with the top ten. This CDR3 region has 14 residues. Trimming removed 6 bases at V and 2 bases at J, with 15 bases between. The sequence was collected from a man aged 40-50 years with glioma. The chain is built from TRBV5-7 and TRBJ2-7; D possibly corresponds to TRBD1 (7 bases). TRBV5-7 is labeled an ORF, and its function is uncertain. The sample was PBMCs, taken from a glioma patient whose treatment included an IDH1 peptide vaccine. CDR3 amino acids: CASNSQGRTYEQYF. The CDR3 DNA sequence: TGTGCCAGCAACTCACAGGGGAGGACCTACGAGCAGTACTTC.